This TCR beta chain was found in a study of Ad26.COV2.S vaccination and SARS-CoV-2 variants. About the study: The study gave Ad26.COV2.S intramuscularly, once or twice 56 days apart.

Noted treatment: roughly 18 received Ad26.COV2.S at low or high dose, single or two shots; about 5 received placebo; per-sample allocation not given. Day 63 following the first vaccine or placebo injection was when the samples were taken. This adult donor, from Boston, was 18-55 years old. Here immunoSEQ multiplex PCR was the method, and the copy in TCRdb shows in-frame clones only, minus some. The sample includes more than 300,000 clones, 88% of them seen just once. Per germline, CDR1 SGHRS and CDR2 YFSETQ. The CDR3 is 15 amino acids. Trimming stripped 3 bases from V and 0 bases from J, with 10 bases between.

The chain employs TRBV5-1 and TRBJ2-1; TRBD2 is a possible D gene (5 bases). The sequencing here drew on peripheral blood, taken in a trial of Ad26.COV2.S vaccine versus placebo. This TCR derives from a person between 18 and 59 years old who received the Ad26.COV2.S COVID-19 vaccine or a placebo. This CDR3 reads CASSWTLSSYNEQFF. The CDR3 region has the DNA TGCGCCAGCAGCTGGACTCTCAGCTCCTACAATGAGCAGTTCTTC.